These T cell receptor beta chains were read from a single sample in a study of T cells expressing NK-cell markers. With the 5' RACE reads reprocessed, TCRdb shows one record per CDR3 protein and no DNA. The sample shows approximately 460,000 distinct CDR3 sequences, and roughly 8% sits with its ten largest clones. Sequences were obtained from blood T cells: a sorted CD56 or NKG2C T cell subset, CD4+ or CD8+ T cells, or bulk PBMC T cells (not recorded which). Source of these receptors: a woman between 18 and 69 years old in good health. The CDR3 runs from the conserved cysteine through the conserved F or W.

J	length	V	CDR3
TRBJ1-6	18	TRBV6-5	CASSYSPSGLFSNSPLHF
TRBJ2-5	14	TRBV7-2	CASSSTMYQETQYF
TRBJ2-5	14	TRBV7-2	CASSGIGLQETQYF
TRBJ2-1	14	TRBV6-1	CASRSPRGHNEQFF
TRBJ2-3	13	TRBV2	CARGQSSTDTQYF
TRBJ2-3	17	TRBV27	CASNPSYDLSSTDTQYF
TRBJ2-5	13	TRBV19	CASSIVAGETQYF
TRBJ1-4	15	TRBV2	CASRESRLGAEKLFF
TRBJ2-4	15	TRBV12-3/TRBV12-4	CASSLGTIAKNIQYF
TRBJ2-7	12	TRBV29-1	CSADGQGYEQYF
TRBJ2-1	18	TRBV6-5	CASSYILSRETGYNEQFF
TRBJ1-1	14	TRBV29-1	CSVLPTAMNTEAFF
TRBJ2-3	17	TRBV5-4	CASSLGGTGGSTDTQYF
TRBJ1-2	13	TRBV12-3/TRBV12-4	CASSFRGSSGYTF
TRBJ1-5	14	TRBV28	CASIPAGSRWPQHF
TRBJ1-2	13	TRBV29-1	CSAAWGGDYGYTF
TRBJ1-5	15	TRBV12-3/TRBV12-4	CASSLQQPSNQPQHF
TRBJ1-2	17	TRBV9	CASSVNPQGPFNYGYTF
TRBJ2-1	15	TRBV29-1	CSVAVQDTSYNEQFF
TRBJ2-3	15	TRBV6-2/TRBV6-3	CASRRPLGTTDTQYF
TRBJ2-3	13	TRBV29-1	CSVGLAGGDTQYF
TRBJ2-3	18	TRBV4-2	CASSQGRSSDVDTDTQYF
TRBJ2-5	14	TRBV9	CASSVDRDQETQYF
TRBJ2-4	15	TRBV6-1	CASKDNSLAKNIQYF
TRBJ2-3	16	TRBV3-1	CASSQEPRALTDTQYF
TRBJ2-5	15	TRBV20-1	CSATQSTGLRETQYF
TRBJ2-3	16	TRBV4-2	CASSQDSRGTTDTQYF
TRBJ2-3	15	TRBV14	CASTSLAGSTDTQYF
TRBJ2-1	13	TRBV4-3	CASSQGQGSEQFF
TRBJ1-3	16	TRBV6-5	CASSLAALSSGNTIYF
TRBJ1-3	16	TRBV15	CATSRARVNSGNTIYF
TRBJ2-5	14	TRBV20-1	CSARDLLAGETQYF
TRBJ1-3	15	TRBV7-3	CASSPRSWSGNTIYF
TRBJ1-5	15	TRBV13	CASSAGGSGNQPQHF
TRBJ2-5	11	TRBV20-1	CSARDWGTQYF
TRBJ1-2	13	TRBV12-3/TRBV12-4	CASVRGGNYGYTF
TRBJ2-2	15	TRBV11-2	CASSLSGGVAGELFF
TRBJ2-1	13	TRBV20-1	CSARRLAVNEQFF
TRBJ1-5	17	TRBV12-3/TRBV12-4	CASSRRTGRFDSQPQHF
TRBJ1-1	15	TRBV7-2	CASSLGVGIGTEAFF
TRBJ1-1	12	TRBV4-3	CASSWGAGEAFF
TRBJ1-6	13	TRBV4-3	CASSQEGVGNLAF
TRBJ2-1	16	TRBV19	CASSRGWGGAYNEQFF
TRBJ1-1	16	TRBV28	CASSTTGYGLNTEAFF
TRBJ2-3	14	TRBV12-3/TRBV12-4	CASHQGGSTDTQYF
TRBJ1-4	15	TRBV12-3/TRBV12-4	CASSLQPSTNEKLFF
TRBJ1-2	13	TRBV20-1	CSASPIANYGYTF
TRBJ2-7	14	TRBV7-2	CASSSFWGSHEQYF
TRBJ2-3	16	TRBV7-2	CASSLGFPSGTDTQYF
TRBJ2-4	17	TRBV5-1	CASSLAGQGVGKNIQYF
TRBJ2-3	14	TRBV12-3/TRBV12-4	CASIPGLAEDTQYF
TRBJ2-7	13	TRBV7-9	CASSYQGAYEQYF
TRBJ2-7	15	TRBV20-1	CSAHPPRQGIYEQYF
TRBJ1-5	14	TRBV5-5	CASSGTGVGQPQHF
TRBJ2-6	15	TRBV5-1	CASSQDRGKANVLTF